Shown below are 8 T cell receptor beta chains from a single sample sequenced in a study of blood T cell repertoires in COVID-19. The method was immunoSEQ multiplex PCR; TCRdb's version includes in-frame clones alone and lacks a portion of them. The table lists some 260,000 clones, about 87% of them singletons. Sequenced material: peripheral blood. The source of these receptors is a woman in her twenties or thirties with COVID-19, enrolled during active disease.

The chain combines TRBV7-9 with TRBJ2-1; D is possibly TRBD2 (5 bases). V shed 0 bases and J shed 3 bases, with 6 bases lying between them. The CDR3 has 14 residues. CDR1 SEHNR and CDR2 FQNEAQ come from the germline V gene (reference sequence). The CDR3 sequence: CASSLAGNYNEQFF. The CDR3 bases are TGTGCCAGCAGCTTAGCCGGGAACTACAATGAGCAGTTCTTC.

The CDR3 loop reads CASSLDYRYEQYF. CDR3 nucleotides: TGTGCCAGCAGTTTAGACTATCGGTACGAGCAGTACTTC. The rearrangement joins TRBV27 to TRBJ2-7; TRBD2 is a possible D gene (5 bases). Germline V lookup: CDR1 MNHEY, CDR2 SMNVEV (reference sequence). The CDR3 totals 13 residues. The germline V and J ends were trimmed by 2 bases and 4 bases, with 9 bases remaining between them.

This chain connects TRBV25-1 to TRBJ1-2, with 9 positions matching TRBD1. Trimming cost V 6 bases and J 4 bases; bases outside gene matches: 6. The CDR3 covers 14 residues. The germline V gene encodes CDR1 MGHDK and CDR2 SYGVNS. Here the CDR3 DNA reads TGTGCCAGCAGGGAACAGGGGGCTGGCTATGGCTACACCTTC. Protein product: CASREQGAGYGYTF.

The chain carries TRBV5-1 and TRBJ1-5; TRBD1 agrees at 10 bases. This CDR3 has 14 residues. Unmatched junction bases numbered 4, after V lost 3 bases and J lost 7 bases. Germline V gives CDR1 SGHRS, CDR2 YFSETQ. The CDR3 protein is CASSYGTGEQPQHF. CDR3 nucleotide sequence: TGCGCCAGCAGCTACGGGACAGGGGAACAGCCCCAGCATTTT.

The V and J genes are TRBV28 and TRBJ2-1, with 8 bases identical to TRBD2. V was clipped by 3 bases and J by 3 bases; unmatched bases: 10. The V gene's germline CDR1 is MDHEN and CDR2 SYDVKM. The CDR3 is 17 residues long. CDR3 in DNA: TGTGCCAGCAGTTTGCCCCGCGGCGGGGGGTACTACAATGAGCAGTTCTTC. As protein: CASSLPRGGGYYNEQFF.

V usage is TRBV18 and J usage is TRBJ2-3; 8 positions agree with TRBD1. From germline, CDR1 is KGHSH and CDR2 LQKENI. V gave up 1 base and J gave up 6 bases; unmatched junction bases: 6. This CDR3 has 15 residues. CDR3 residues: CASSPLGQGSDTQYF. For the CDR3, the DNA is TGTGCCAGCTCACCACTTGGACAGGGTTCGGATACGCAGTATTTT.

This clone was seen only a few times. This chain joins TRBV28 and TRBJ2-1, with 10 bases that match TRBD1. CDR1 and CDR2 from the germline V gene are MDHEN and SYDVKM. V was clipped by 5 bases and J by 7 bases; unmatched bases: 5. This CDR3 has 14 residues. DNA for the CDR3: TGTGCCAGCAGTAGACAGGGGGCTCTGAATGAGCAGTTCTTC. Protein product: CASSRQGALNEQFF.

The genes are TRBV6-2 or TRBV6-3 and TRBJ2-1; 9 bases map to TRBD2. CDR3 length: 14 amino acids. Germline V gives CDR1 MNHEY, CDR2 SVGEGT. V trimming: 6 bases; J trimming: 5 bases; junction bases outside the gene matches: 5. CDR3 bases: TGTGCCAGCAGCGGGACTAGCAAACACAATGAGCAGTTCTTC. Translation: CASSGTSKHNEQFF.